These 28 T cell receptor beta chains came from one sample sequenced in a study of PD-1 blockade in classical Hodgkin lymphoma. Produced via immunoSEQ multiplex PCR; TCRdb's table is partial and in-frame only. The table has more than 90,000 clones, about 77% seen once. The time point: cycle 4 day 1 (C4D1), after less than seven weeks of nivolumab. With no exception, relapse followed autologous stem cell transplantation in all patients, and brentuximab vedotin exposure varied. This material consisted of peripheral blood mononuclear cells (PBMCs), taken before the fourth cycle of nivolumab. The receptors were gathered from a human donor with classical Hodgkin lymphoma.

The rearrangement uses TRBV19 and TRBJ1-2; 8 bases agree with TRBD1. From germline, CDR1 is LNHDA and CDR2 SQIVND (reference sequence). Trimming at V came to 5 bases and at J to 2 bases, leaving 4 bases not matched to a gene. There are 14 residues in the CDR3. Here the CDR3 DNA reads TGTGCCAGTAGTTCAGGGGGCGCAAACTATGGCTACACCTTC. Its translation: CASSSGGANYGYTF.

V usage is TRBV7-3 and J usage is TRBJ2-1; 7 bases agree with TRBD2. The V and J ends lost 5 bases and 5 bases, in that order; junction bases with no gene match: 6. This CDR3 is built from 14 residues. The germline V gene encodes CDR1 SGHTA and CDR2 FQGTGA. This chain's CDR3 is CASSPSGTNNEQFF. The CDR3 region has the DNA TGTGCCAGCAGCCCCTCCGGGACTAACAATGAGCAGTTCTTC.

V gene TRBV20-1 combines with J gene TRBJ2-7, with D possibly being TRBD1 or TRBD2 (5 bases each). From germline, CDR1 is DFQATT and CDR2 SNEGSKA (reference sequence). This CDR3 has 11 residues. V was shortened by 6 bases and J by 4 bases, with 10 bases between the two germline ends. The CDR3 bases are TGCAGTGCCCCGGGACCATACGAGCAGTACTTC. It yields the protein CSAPGPYEQYF.

CDR3 in amino acids: CASSLGTGHEQFF. As DNA, the CDR3 is TGTGCCAGCAGCTTAGGCACGGGGCATGAGCAGTTCTTC. J is TRBJ2-1 and V is TRBV11-1; D possibly uses TRBD1 or TRBD2 (5 bases each). Trimming removed 1 base at V and 8 bases at J, with 9 bases between. CDR3 length equals 13 residues. Germline lookup yields CDR1 SGHAT and CDR2 FQDESV (reference sequence).

CDR3 DNA sequence: TGTGCCAGCAGCTTAGCTAGTACTGAGCAGTTCTTC. This encodes CASSLASTEQFF. The chain uses TRBV7-9 and TRBJ2-1, with D uncertain. The germline CDR1 and CDR2 sequences are SEHNR and FQNEAQ (reference sequence). This CDR3 contains 12 residues. Trimming pared 0 bases from V and 9 bases from J, leaving 6 bases between.

This clone was recorded a few times. The V call is TRBV4-1, the J call TRBJ1-1; TRBD1 matches at 10 bases. CDR3 length: 17 residues. Germline CDR1 and CDR2: MGHRA and YSYEKL. The V segment lost 3 bases and the J segment 4 bases; nucleotides outside the gene matches: 11. CDR3 bases: TGCGCCAGCAGCCAGCGGGACAGGGGATCTGGGGCCACTGAAGCTTTCTTT. Its translation: CASSQRDRGSGATEAFF.

The chain employs TRBV27 and TRBJ2-3; no firm D call. The germline gives CDR1 MNHEY, CDR2 SMNVEV (reference sequence). Trimming pared 4 bases from V and 2 bases from J, leaving 13 bases between. This CDR3 contains 15 residues. The CDR3 sequence is CASSSVRSPTDTQYF. CDR3 DNA: TGTGCCAGCAGTTCGGTCAGGTCCCCCACAGATACGCAGTATTTT.

CDR3 nucleotides: TGTGCCACCAGCGCCGACAGGGGCGAAACAGATACGCAGTATTTT. It codes for CATSADRGETDTQYF. V usage is TRBV15 and J usage is TRBJ2-3; 8 bases match TRBD1. CDR3 size: 15 residues. Trimming cost V 5 bases and J 3 bases; bases outside gene matches: 7. Germline V lookup: CDR1 LNHNV, CDR2 YYDKDF (reference sequence). Full variable domain (outside the CDR3, taken from reference TRBV15 and TRBJ2-3): DAMVIQNPRYQVTQFGKPVTLSCSQTLNHNVMYWYQQKSSQAPKLLFHYYDKDFNNEADTPDNFQSRRPNTSFCFLDIRSPGLGDTAMYLCATSADRGETDTQYFGPGTRLTVL.

The chain uses TRBV10-3 and TRBJ1-3, with 11 bases that match TRBD1. This CDR3 spans 17 amino acids. Trimming removed 5 bases from V and 0 bases from J; junction bases left unmatched: 6. Germline-derived CDR1 and CDR2 are ENHRY and SYGVKD. The CDR3 DNA follows: TGTGCCATCAGTCAGACCGGGACAGGGGGCTCTGGAAACACCATATATTTT. Its protein product is CAISQTGTGGSGNTIYF.

The J gene is TRBJ1-4, the V gene TRBV9; no reliable D call. CDR3 length: 14 amino acids. From germline, CDR1 is SGDLS and CDR2 YYNGEE. Between the trimmed V and J ends, which lost 1 base and 8 bases, there was a span of 12 bases. CDR3 sequence (DNA): TGTGCCAGCAGCGTACACGGGGAAGGGGAAAAACTGTTTTTT. As protein: CASSVHGEGEKLFF.

The chain recombines TRBV29-1 with TRBJ1-2, with no clear D. CDR3 length: 16 residues. The V gene's germline CDR1 is SQVTM and CDR2 ANQGSEA. V was pared by 0 bases and J by 0 bases, with 14 bases between. The CDR3 spells CSVEDVWRVTNYGYTF. In nucleotides, the CDR3 is TGCAGCGTTGAAGATGTGTGGAGGGTAACTAACTATGGCTACACCTTC.

V usage is TRBV15 and J usage is TRBJ2-2; 10 positions match TRBD1. Germline V gene data show CDR1 as LNHNV and CDR2 as YYDKDF (reference sequence). This CDR3 has 15 residues. J was trimmed by 7 bases and V by 6 bases; bases with no gene match: 8. CDR3: CATSRDRGRIGELFF. CDR3 DNA: TGTGCCACCAGTAGGGACAGGGGTCGGATCGGGGAGCTGTTTTTT.

This chain uses TRBV4-2 with TRBJ2-5, with 13 bases lining up with TRBD2. In germline, CDR1 is LGHNA, CDR2 YNFKEQ. V was clipped by 4 bases and J by 4 bases; unmatched bases: 9. This CDR3 has 17 residues. The CDR3 region is CASSPHGLAGEGETQYF. The CDR3 nucleotides are TGTGCCAGCAGCCCACATGGACTAGCGGGGGAGGGAGAGACCCAGTACTTC.

The gene calls are TRBV19 and TRBJ2-7; 8 nucleotides align to TRBD1. Germline V gives CDR1 LNHDA, CDR2 SQIVND (reference sequence). CDR3 length: 14 amino acids. J was trimmed by 2 bases and V by 7 bases; bases with no gene match: 7. The CDR3 DNA is TGTGCCAGTAAGGATCGACAGGGGCCCTACGAGCAGTACTTC. Translated, it gives CASKDRQGPYEQYF.

This sequence joins TRBV28 and TRBJ1-3; D is ambiguous. The CDR3 loop spans 15 amino acids. V lost 2 bases and J lost 0, with 8 bases in between. The V gene's germline CDR1 is MDHEN and CDR2 SYDVKM. CDR3 in DNA: TGTGCCAGCAGTTTAAATCAGTTCTCTGGAAACACCATATATTTT. It specifies CASSLNQFSGNTIYF.

This rearrangement joins TRBV7-9 to TRBJ2-1; D gene ambiguous. Germline loops: CDR1 SEHNR, CDR2 FQNEAQ (reference sequence). V was shortened by 5 bases and J by 4 bases, with 15 bases between the two germline ends. The CDR3 length is 15 residues. This CDR3 is CASSGPWEGYNEQFF. As DNA, the CDR3 is TGTGCCAGCAGCGGCCCCTGGGAAGGGTACAATGAGCAGTTCTTC. Based on the CDR3 plus reference TRBV7-9 and TRBJ2-1, the full variable domain is DTGVSQNPRHKITKRGQNVTFRCDPISEHNRLYWYRQTLGQGPEFLTYFQNEAQLEKSRLLSDRFSAERPKGSFSTLEIQRTEQGDSAMYLCASSGPWEGYNEQFFGPGTRLTVL.

The gene calls are TRBV11-3 and TRBJ2-2; 7 nucleotides agree with TRBD1. Trimming cost V 5 bases and J 6 bases; bases outside gene matches: 6. Germline CDR1 reads SGHNT; CDR2 reads YENEEA. The CDR3 contains 14 residues. CDR3 region: CASSPGTEAGELFF. The CDR3 DNA sequence: TGTGCCAGCAGCCCCGGGACAGAAGCCGGGGAGCTGTTTTTT.

This sequence joins TRBV5-4 and TRBJ2-3; D is unclear. Germline CDR1 SGHNT, CDR2 YYREEE (reference sequence). The V and J ends lost 0 bases and 0 bases respectively, with 5 bases between them. The CDR3 extends over 14 amino acids. CDR3 residues: CASSLDPSTDTQYF. CDR3 DNA sequence: TGTGCCAGCAGCTTGGACCCTAGCACAGATACGCAGTATTTT. The entire variable domain, with the rest obtained from reference TRBV5-4 and TRBJ2-3, is as follows: ETGVTQSPTHLIKTRGQQVTLRCSSQSGHNTVSWYQQALGQGPQFIFQYYREEENGRGNFPPRFSGLQFPNYSSELNVNALELDDSALYLCASSLDPSTDTQYFGPGTRLTVL.

Here the CDR3 DNA reads TGTGCCAGCAGCGTAGTCCCTCTCCCGACAGGGGCGAATAGCACAGATACGCAGTATTTT. It codes for CASSVVPLPTGANSTDTQYF. This chain joins TRBV9 and TRBJ2-3, with TRBD1 matching 8 bases. J was trimmed by 0 bases and V by 0 bases; bases with no gene match: 15. CDR1 is SGDLS and CDR2 is YYNGEE in the germline V gene. The CDR3 runs to 20 residues.

The V gene is TRBV19, the J gene TRBJ1-6; D remains unclear. The CDR3 runs to 17 residues. Between the trimmed V and J ends, which lost 1 base and 8 bases, there was a span of 18 bases. The germline V gene has CDR1 LNHDA and CDR2 SQIVND (reference sequence). CDR3 bases: TGTGCCAGTAGTATAGCGGGAGGAGGGTTGTTCGATTCACCCCTCCACTTT. Translation gives CASSIAGGGLFDSPLHF.

The genes are TRBV7-3 and TRBJ2-1; 11 bases align to TRBD1. The CDR3 loop spans 14 amino acids. Germline CDR1 and CDR2: SGHTA and FQGTGA. J was trimmed by 10 bases and V by 6 bases; bases with no gene match: 8. CDR3 sequence reads: CASSPLGQGVEQFF. DNA for the CDR3: TGTGCCAGCAGTCCCTTGGGACAGGGGGTGGAGCAGTTCTTC.

The chain is built from TRBV2 and TRBJ2-7, with D perhaps TRBD2 (6 bases). The germline CDR1 and CDR2 sequences are SNHLY and FYNNEI. The CDR3 covers 15 residues. The ends were cut back, 9 bases at V and 5 bases at J, with 23 bases in the middle. Here the CDR3 reads CASTLPRWASDEQYF. In nucleotides, the CDR3 is TGTGCCAGTACTCTCCCACGGTGGGCTAGCGACGAGCAGTACTTC.

The chain joins TRBV9 to TRBJ1-2, with unresolved D. The V end was cut by 4 bases, the J end by 1 base, with 14 bases between. Germline V gives CDR1 SGDLS, CDR2 YYNGEE. This CDR3 spans 15 amino acids. CDR3 DNA: TGTGCCAGCAGCACCGATTTATGGCGTAACTATGGCTACACCTTC. Protein product: CASSTDLWRNYGYTF.

Note on this clone: Other nucleotide sequences from this sample produce the same CDR3. The genes are TRBV19 and TRBJ1-2; 7 positions match TRBD1. The CDR3 is 15 residues long. Germline-derived CDR1 and CDR2 are LNHDA and SQIVND (reference sequence). The J segment lost 1 base and the V segment lost 6 bases, leaving 8 bases of the junction unmatched. The CDR3 nucleotides are TGTGCCAGTAGGCGGGGCGGGACAGATAACTATGGCTACACCTTC. Its translation is CASRRGGTDNYGYTF.

This clone came up a few times. Here the CDR3 reads CASSQDRLAGGFNNEQFF. CDR3 DNA: TGCGCCAGCAGCCAAGATCGGCTAGCGGGAGGATTTAACAATGAGCAGTTCTTC. The J gene is TRBJ2-1, the V gene TRBV4-1, with 11 bases lining up with TRBD2. The CDR3 spans 18 residues. CDR1 MGHRA and CDR2 YSYEKL come from the germline V gene. J lost 5 bases, V lost 0 bases, and 9 bases had no gene match.

The genes are TRBV30 and TRBJ2-3, with D perhaps assigned TRBD1 or TRBD2 (5 bases each). CDR1 is GTSNPN, CDR2 SVGIG, per germline (reference sequence). The CDR3 loop spans 14 amino acids. Deletions cut 3 bases from V and 1 base from J, with 11 bases between. The CDR3 sequence: CAWRTRDGTDTQYF. The CDR3 DNA reads TGTGCCTGGAGGACACGGGACGGCACAGATACGCAGTATTTT.

The gene calls are TRBV2 and TRBJ2-7; 10 nucleotides line up with TRBD2. CDR3 size: 15 residues. Germline V CDR1 and CDR2: SNHLY, FYNNEI. Trimming at V came to 7 bases and at J to 2 bases, leaving 8 bases not matched to a gene. The CDR3 is CASTAGLAATYEQYF. The DNA of the CDR3 is TGTGCCAGCACCGCTGGACTAGCGGCTACCTACGAGCAGTACTTC.

This chain joins TRBV19 and TRBJ1-6, with no clear D. V was pared by 0 bases and J by 7 bases, with 7 bases between. Germline V CDR1 and CDR2: LNHDA, SQIVND (reference sequence). The CDR3 spans 14 residues. The CDR3 is CASSIDSWNSPLHF. The CDR3, as DNA: TGTGCCAGTAGTATAGACAGTTGGAATTCACCCCTCCACTTT.